Listed below are T cell receptor beta chains from one sample, sequenced in a study of blood T cell repertoires in COVID-19. Data came from immunoSEQ multiplex PCR; TCRdb stores just in-frame clones and leaves some out. The sample comprises some 200,000 clones, 86% of which are singletons, and 3.1% rests with the top ten. The sample taken for sequencing was PBMCs or T cells enriched from blood (not recorded which). The receptors stem from a woman aged 50 to 65 in a cohort exposed to, infected with or recovered from COVID-19 (not recorded which). Both conserved end residues are part of each CDR3.

TRBV7-2	11	CLIEAIYGYTF
TRBV27	13	CASSMTSEGTQYF
TRBV9	15	CASSLAEGAPYEQYF
TRBV24-1	16	CATSPGTGGSYNEQFF
TRBV7-2	15	CASSAPVQGRYGYTF
TRBV28	17	CASSLGAGTSGGETQYF
TRBV3-1/TRBV3-2	16	CASSQPDRPKDQPQHF
TRBV28	14	CASSLSGVNTEAFF
TRBV28	14	CASRRQGVSYGYTF
TRBV2	15	CASSGTQASRGGYTF
TRBV4-3	14	CASSPRGGQETQYF
TRBV4-2	16	CASSPIAGAHYNEQFF
TRBV9	15	CASSSTTGGGETQYF
TRBV7-2	13	CASSRGAAGTQYF
TRBV2	15	CASSIGTVRNSPLHF
TRBV11-2	15	CASSLTESVDYEQYF
TRBV11-2	13	CASSFSGNYGYTF